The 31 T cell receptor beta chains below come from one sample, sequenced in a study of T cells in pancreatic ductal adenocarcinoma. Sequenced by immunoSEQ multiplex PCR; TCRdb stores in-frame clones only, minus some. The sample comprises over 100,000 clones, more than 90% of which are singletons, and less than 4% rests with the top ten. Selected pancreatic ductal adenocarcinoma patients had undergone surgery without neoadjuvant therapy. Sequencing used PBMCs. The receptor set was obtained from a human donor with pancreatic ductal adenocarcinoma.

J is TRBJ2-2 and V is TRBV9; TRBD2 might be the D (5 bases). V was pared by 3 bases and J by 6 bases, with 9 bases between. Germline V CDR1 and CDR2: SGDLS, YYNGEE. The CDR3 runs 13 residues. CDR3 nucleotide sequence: TGTGCCAGCAGCGCGGAGGCCTCCGGGGAGCTGTTTTTT. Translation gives CASSAEASGELFF.

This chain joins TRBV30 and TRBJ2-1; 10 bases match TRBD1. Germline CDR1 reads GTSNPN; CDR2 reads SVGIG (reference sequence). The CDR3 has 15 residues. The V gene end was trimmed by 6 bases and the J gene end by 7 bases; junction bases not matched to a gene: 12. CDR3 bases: TGTGCCTGTCTACCCCGGGACAGGGGATGGAATGAGCAGTTCTTC. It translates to CACLPRDRGWNEQFF.

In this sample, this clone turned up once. The CDR3 sequence is CSVDPGGTTNEQYF. CDR3 DNA sequence: TGCAGCGTTGACCCGGGTGGGACTACGAACGAGCAGTACTTC. This chain connects TRBV29-1 to TRBJ2-7; TRBD2 aligns across 7 bases. Trimming at V came to 3 bases and at J to 5 bases, leaving 10 bases not matched to a gene. This CDR3 spans 14 amino acids. Germline CDR1 and CDR2: SQVTM and ANQGSEA.

The CDR3 spells CASSPIGQGVIEQYF. The CDR3 DNA follows: TGTGCCAGCAGTCCAATCGGACAGGGGGTTATCGAGCAGTACTTC. This sequence joins TRBV28 and TRBJ2-7; TRBD1 aligns across 10 bases. CDR1 is MDHEN and CDR2 is SYDVKM in the germline V gene. V shed 5 bases, J shed 6 bases, and the junction held 10 bases outside the gene matches. The CDR3 extends over 15 amino acids.

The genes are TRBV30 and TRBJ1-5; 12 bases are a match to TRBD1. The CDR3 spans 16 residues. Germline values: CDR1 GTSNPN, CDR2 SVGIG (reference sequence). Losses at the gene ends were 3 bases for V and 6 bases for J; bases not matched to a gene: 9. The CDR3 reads CAWRDKGTGGFQPQHF. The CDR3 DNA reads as TGTGCCTGGAGAGATAAGGGGACAGGGGGCTTTCAGCCCCAGCATTTT.

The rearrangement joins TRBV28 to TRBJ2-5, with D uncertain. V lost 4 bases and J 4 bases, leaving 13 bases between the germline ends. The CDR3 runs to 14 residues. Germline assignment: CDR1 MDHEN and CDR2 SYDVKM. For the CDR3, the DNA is TGTGCCAGCAGTTCCACGAGAGGCCGAGAGACCCAGTACTTC. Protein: CASSSTRGRETQYF.

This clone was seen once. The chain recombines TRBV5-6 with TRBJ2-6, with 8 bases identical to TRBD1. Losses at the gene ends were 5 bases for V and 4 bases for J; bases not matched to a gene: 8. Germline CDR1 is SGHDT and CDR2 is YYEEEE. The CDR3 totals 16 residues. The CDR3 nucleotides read TGTGCCAGCAGGCGCCAGGGGGCGGCCGGGGCCAACGTCCTGACTTTC. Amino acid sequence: CASRRQGAAGANVLTF.

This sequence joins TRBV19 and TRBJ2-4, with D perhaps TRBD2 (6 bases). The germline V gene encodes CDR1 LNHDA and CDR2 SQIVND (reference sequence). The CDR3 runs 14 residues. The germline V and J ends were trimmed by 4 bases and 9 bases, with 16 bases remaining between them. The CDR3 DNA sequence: TGTGCCAGTAGTACGTTGCGGGGAAGGGGCATTCAGTACTTC. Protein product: CASSTLRGRGIQYF. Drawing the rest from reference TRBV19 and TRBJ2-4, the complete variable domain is DGGITQSPKYLFRKEGQNVTLSCEQNLNHDAMYWYRQDPGQGLRLIYYSQIVNDFQKGDIAEGYSVSREKKESFPLTVTSAQKNPTAFYLCASSTLRGRGIQYFGAGTRLSVL.

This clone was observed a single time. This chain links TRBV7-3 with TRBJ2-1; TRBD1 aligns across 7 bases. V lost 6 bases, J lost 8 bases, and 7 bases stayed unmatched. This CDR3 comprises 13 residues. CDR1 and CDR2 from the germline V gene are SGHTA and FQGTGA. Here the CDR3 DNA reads TGTGCCAGCAGTCCACAGGGGATCCATGAGCAGTTCTTC. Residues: CASSPQGIHEQFF.

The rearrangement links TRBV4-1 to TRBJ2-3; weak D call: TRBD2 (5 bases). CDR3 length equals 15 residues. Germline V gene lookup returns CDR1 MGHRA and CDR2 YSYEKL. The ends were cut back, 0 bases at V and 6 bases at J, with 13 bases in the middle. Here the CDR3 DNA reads TGCGCCAGCAGCCAAGAGAGTGCGGAGGTGGATACGCAGTATTTT. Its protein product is CASSQESAEVDTQYF.

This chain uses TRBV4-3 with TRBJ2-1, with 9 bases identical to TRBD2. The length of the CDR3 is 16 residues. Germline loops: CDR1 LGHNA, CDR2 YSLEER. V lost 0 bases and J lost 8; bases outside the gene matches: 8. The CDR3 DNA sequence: TGCGCCAGCAGCCAAGATCTGAGCGGGAGGCCGCATGAGCAGTTCTTC. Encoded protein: CASSQDLSGRPHEQFF.

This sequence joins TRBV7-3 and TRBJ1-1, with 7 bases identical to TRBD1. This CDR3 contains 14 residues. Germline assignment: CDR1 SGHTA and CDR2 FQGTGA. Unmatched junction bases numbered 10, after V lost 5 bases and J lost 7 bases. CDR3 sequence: CASSPRAGGGEAFF. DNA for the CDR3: TGTGCCAGCAGCCCAAGGGCAGGGGGAGGTGAAGCTTTCTTT.

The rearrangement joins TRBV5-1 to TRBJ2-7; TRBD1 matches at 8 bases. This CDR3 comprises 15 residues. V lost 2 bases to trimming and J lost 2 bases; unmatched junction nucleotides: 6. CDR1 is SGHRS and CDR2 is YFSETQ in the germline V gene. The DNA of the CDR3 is TGCGCCAGCAGCTTAACAGGGGGATTGACCTACGAGCAGTACTTC. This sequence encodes CASSLTGGLTYEQYF.

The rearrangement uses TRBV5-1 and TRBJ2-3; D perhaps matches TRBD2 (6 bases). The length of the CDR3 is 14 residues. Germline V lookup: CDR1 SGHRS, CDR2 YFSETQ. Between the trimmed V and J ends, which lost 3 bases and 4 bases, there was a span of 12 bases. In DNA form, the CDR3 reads TGCGCCAGCAGCTCGGGAGCGAGGGCAGATACGCAGTATTTT. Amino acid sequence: CASSSGARADTQYF.

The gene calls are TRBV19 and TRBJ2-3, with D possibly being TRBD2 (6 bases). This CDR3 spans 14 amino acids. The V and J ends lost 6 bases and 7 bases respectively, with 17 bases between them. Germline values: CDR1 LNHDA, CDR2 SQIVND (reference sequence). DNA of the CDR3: TGTGCCAGTAGGGCGGTGGGACTGGTATATACGCAGTATTTT. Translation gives CASRAVGLVYTQYF.

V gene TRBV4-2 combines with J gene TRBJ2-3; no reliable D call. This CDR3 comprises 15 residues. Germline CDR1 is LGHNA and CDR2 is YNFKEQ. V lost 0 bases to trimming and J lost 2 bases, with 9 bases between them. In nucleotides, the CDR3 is TGTGCCAGCAGCCAAGAAGTGTGGGCCACAGATACGCAGTATTTT. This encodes CASSQEVWATDTQYF.

The CDR3 loop is CASATGSNEKLFF. The CDR3 DNA is TGTGCCAGCGCGACAGGGTCTAATGAAAAACTGTTTTTT. The chain employs TRBV11-3 and TRBJ1-4; TRBD1 aligns across 7 bases. The J segment lost 3 bases and the V segment lost 8 bases, leaving 3 bases of the junction unmatched. Germline loops: CDR1 SGHNT, CDR2 YENEEA. The CDR3 is 13 amino acids.

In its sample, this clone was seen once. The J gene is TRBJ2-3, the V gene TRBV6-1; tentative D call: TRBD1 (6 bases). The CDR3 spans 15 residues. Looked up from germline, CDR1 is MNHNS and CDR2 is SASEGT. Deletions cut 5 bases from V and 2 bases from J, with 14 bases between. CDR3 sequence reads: CASSTLDRPTDTQYF. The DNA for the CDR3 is TGTGCCAGCAGTACCCTGGACAGACCCACAGATACGCAGTATTTT.

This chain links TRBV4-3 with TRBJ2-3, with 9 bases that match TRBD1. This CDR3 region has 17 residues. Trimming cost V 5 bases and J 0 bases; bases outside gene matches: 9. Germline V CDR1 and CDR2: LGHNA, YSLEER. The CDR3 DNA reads TGCGCCAGCAGCGAAGGACAGGGGCTAACTAGCACAGATACGCAGTATTTT. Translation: CASSEGQGLTSTDTQYF.

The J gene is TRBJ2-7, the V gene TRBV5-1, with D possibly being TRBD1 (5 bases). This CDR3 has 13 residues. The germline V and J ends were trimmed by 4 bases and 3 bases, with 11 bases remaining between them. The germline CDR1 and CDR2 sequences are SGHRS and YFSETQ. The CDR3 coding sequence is TGCGCCAGCAGCCTGGCACAGGACTACGAGCAGTACTTC. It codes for CASSLAQDYEQYF.

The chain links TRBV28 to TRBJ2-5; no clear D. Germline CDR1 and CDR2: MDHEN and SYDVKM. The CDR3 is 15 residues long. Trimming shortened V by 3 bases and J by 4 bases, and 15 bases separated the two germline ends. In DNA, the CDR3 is TGTGCCAGCAGTTTGTTGTTTGGGCTGCGAGAGACCCAGTACTTC. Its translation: CASSLLFGLRETQYF.

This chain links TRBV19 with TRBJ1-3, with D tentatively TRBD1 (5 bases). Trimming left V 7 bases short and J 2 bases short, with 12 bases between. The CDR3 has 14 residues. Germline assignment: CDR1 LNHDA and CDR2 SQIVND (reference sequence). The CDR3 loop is CASTKGTAGNTIYF. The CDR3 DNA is TGTGCCAGTACCAAAGGGACTGCTGGAAACACCATATATTTT.

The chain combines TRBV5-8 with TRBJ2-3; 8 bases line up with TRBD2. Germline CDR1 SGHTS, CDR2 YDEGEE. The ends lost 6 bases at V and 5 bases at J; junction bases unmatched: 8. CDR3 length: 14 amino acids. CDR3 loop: CASNRAGVEDTQYF. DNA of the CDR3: TGTGCCAGCAACCGAGCGGGAGTGGAAGATACGCAGTATTTT.

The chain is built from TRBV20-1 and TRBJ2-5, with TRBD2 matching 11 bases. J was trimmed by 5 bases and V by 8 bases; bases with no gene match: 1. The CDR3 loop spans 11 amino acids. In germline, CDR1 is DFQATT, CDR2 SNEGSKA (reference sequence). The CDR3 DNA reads TGCAGTCGACTAGCGGGGGAGACCCAGTACTTC. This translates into CSRLAGETQYF.

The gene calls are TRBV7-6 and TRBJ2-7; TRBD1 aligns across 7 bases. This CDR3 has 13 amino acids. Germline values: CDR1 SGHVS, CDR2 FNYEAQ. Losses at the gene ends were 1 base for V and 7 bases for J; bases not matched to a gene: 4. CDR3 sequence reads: CASSLGEDREQYF. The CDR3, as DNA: TGTGCCAGCAGCTTAGGAGAGGACAGGGAGCAGTACTTC.

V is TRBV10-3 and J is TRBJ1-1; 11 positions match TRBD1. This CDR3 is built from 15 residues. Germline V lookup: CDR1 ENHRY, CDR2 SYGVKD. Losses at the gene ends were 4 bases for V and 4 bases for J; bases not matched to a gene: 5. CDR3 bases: TGTGCCATCAGTGTCGGGACAGGGGGATCCACTGAAGCTTTCTTT. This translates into CAISVGTGGSTEAFF.

The CDR3 reads CASSLGPGGFEAFF. CDR3 DNA sequence: TGTGCCAGCAGCTTAGGGCCGGGAGGATTTGAAGCTTTCTTT. The rearrangement uses TRBV5-6 and TRBJ1-1; D call uncertain. Trimming removed 2 bases from V and 7 bases from J, with 15 bases in between. The CDR3 runs to 14 residues. Germline V lookup: CDR1 SGHDT, CDR2 YYEEEE. Full variable domain (rest looked up from reference TRBV5-6 and TRBJ1-1): DAGVTQSPTHLIKTRGQQVTLRCSPKSGHDTVSWYQQALGQGPQFIFQYYEEEERQRGNFPDRFSGHQFPNYSSELNVNALLLGDSALYLCASSLGPGGFEAFFGQGTRLTVV.

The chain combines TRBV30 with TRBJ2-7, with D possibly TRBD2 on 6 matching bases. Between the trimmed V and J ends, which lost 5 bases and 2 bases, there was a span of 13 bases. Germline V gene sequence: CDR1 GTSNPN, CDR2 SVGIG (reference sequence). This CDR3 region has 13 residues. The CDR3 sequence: CAWGGNPPYEQYF. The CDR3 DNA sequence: TGTGCCTGGGGGGGGAACCCCCCCTACGAGCAGTACTTC. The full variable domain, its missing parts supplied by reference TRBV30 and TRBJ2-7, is SQTIHQWPATLVQPVGSPLSLECTVEGTSNPNLYWYRQAAGRGLQLLFYSVGIGQISSEVPQNLSASRPQDRQFILSSKKLLLSDSGFYLCAWGGNPPYEQYFGPGTRLTVT.

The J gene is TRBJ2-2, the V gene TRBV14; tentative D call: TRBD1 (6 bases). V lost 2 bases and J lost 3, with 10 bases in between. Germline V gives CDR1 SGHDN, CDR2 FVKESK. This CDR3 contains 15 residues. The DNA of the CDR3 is TGTGCCAGCAGCCAACAGGGGTTGGACACCGGGGAGCTGTTTTTT. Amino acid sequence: CASSQQGLDTGELFF.

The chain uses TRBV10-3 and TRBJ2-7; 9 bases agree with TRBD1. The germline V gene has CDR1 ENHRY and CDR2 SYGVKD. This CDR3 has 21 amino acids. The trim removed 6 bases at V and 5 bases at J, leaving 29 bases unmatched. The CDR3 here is CAIRGQGLYEQYPGGMDEQYF. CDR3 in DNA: TGTGCCATCAGGGGACAGGGACTCTACGAGCAGTACCCAGGGGGCATGGACGAGCAGTACTTC.

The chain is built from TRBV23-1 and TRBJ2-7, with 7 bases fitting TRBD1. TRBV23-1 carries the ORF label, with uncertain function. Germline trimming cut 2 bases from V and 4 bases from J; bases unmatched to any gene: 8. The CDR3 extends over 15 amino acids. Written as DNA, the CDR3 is TGCGCCAGCAGTCAAGGACAGGACATTGAATACGAGCAGTACTTC. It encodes CASSQGQDIEYEQYF.